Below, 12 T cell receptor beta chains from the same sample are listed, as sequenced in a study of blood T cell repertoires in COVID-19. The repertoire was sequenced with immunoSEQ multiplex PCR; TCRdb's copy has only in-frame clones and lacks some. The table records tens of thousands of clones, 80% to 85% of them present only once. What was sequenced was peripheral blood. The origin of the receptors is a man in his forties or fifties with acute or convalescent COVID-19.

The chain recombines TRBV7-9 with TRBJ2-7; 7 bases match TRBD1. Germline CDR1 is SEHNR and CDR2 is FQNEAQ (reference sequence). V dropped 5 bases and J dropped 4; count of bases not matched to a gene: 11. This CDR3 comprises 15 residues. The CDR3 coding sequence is TGTGCCAGCAGCCCTAGACAGGGCCCCCCGTACGAGCAGTACTTC. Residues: CASSPRQGPPYEQYF.

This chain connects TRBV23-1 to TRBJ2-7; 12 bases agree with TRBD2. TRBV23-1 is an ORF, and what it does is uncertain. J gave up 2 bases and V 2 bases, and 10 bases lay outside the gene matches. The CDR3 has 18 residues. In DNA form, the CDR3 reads TGCGCCAGCAGTCAACCGGGCACCGGACTAGCGGGAACCTACGAGCAGTACTTC. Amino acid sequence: CASSQPGTGLAGTYEQYF.

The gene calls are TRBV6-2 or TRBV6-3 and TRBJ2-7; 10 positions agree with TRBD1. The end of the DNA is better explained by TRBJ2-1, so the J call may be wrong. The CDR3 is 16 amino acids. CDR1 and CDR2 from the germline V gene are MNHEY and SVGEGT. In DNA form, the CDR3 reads TGTGCCAGCAGCCGTCCCCTAGGGACAGGGGTCAATGAGCAGTTCTTC. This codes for CASSRPLGTGVNEQFF.

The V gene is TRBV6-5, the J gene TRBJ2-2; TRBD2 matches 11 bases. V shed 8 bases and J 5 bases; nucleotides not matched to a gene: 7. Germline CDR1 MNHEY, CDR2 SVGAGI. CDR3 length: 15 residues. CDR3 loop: CASPSGRSKTGELFF. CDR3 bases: TGTGCCAGCCCTAGCGGGAGGAGTAAGACCGGGGAGCTGTTTTTT.

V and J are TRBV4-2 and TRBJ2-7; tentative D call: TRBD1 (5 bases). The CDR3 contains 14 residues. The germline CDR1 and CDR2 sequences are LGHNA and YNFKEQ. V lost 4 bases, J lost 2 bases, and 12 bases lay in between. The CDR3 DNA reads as TGTGCCAGCAGCCCAGGGCGGAGTCCCTACGAGCAGTACTTC. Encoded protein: CASSPGRSPYEQYF.

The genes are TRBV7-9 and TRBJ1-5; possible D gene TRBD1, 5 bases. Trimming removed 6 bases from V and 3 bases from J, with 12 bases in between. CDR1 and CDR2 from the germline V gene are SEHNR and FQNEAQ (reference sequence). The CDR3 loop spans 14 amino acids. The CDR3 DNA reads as TGTGCCAGCAGTTCGTTGGGGCACAATCAGCCCCAGCATTTT. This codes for CASSSLGHNQPQHF. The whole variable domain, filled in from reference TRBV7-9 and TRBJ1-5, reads DTGVSQNPRHKITKRGQNVTFRCDPISEHNRLYWYRQTLGQGPEFLTYFQNEAQLEKSRLLSDRFSAERPKGSFSTLEIQRTEQGDSAMYLCASSSLGHNQPQHFGDGTRLSIL.

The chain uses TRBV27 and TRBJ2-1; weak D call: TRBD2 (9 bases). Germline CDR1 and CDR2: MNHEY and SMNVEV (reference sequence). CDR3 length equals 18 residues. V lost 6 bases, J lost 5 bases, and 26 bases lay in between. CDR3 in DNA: TGTGCCAGCAGGGGGACAGGTGGGCGGGGGGGCCTTCACAATGAGCAGTTCTTC. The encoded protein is CASRGTGGRGGLHNEQFF.

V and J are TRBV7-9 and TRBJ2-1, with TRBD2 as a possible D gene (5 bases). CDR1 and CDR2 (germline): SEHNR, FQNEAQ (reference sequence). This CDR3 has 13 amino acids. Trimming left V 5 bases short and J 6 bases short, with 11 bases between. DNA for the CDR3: TGTGCCAGCAGCCTCACCCGGGGCAATGAGCAGTTCTTC. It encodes CASSLTRGNEQFF.

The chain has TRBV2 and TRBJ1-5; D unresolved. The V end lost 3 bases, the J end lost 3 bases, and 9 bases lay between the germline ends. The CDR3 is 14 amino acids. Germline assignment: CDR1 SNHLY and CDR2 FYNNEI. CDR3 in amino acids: CASSETGNNQPQHF. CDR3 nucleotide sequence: TGTGCCAGCAGTGAGACTGGCAACAATCAGCCCCAGCATTTT.

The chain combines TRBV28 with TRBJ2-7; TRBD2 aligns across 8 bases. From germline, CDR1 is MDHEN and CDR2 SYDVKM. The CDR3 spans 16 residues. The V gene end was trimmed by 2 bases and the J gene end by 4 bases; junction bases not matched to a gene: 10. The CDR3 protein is CASSLGGGGRRYEQYF. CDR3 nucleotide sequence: TGTGCCAGCAGTTTAGGGGGCGGGGGGCGCAGGTACGAGCAGTACTTC.

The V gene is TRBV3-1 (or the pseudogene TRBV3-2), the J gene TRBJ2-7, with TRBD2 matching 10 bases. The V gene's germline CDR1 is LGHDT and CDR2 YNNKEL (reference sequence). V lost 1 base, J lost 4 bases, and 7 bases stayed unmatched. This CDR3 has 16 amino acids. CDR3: CASSQGASGSSYEQYF. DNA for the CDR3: TGTGCCAGCAGCCAAGGGGCTAGCGGGAGTAGTTACGAGCAGTACTTC.

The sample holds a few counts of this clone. The CDR3 reads CASSLIPSGVSNGQYF. For the CDR3, the DNA is TGTGCCAGCAGCTTAATCCCTAGCGGGGTCTCGAACGGGCAGTACTTC. The chain is built from TRBV7-8 and TRBJ2-7, with 9 bases lining up with TRBD2. V lost 2 bases to trimming and J lost 9 bases; unmatched junction nucleotides: 14. In germline, CDR1 is SGHVS, CDR2 FQNEAQ. The CDR3 loop spans 16 amino acids.